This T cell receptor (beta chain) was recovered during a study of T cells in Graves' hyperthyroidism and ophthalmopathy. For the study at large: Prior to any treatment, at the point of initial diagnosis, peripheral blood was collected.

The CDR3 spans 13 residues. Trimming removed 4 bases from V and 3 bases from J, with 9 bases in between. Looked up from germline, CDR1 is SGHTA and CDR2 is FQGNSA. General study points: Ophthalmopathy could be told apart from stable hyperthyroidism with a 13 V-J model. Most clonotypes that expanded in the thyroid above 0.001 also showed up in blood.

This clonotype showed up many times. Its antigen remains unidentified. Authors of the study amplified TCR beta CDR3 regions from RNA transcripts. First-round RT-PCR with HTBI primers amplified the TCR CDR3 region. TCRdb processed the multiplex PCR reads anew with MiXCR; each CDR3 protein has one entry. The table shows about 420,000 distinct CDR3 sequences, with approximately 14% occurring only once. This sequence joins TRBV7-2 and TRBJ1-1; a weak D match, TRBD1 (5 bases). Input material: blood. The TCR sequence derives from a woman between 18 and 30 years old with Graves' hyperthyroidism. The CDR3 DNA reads TGTGCCAGCAGCTGGACAACTTACACTGAAGCTTTCTTT. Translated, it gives CASSWTTYTEAFF.